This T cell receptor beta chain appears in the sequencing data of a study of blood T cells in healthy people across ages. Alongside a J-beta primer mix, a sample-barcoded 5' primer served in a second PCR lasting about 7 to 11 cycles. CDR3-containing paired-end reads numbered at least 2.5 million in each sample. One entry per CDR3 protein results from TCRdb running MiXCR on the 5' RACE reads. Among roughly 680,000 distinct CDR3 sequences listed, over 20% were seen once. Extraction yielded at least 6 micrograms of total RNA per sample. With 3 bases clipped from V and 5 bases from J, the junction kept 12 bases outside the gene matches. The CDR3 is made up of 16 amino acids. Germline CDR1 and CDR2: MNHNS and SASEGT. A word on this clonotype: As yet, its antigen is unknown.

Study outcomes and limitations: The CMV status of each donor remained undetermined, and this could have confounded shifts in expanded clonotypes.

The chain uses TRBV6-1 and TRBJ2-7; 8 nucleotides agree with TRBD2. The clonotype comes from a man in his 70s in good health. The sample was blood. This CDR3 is CASSESPSGSDNEQYF. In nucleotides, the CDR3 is TGTGCCAGCAGTGAGTCTCCTAGCGGGTCTGACAACGAGCAGTACTTC.